This is a list of T cell receptor beta chains from one sample in a study of blood T cell repertoires in COVID-19. Data came from immunoSEQ multiplex PCR; TCRdb stores just in-frame clones and leaves some out. This sample has 95,000 to 150,000 clones, with around 87% found just once. The material sequenced was peripheral blood. These receptors originate from a man over 45 with acute or convalescent COVID-19. CDR3s include the opening cysteine and the closing phenylalanine or tryptophan. D genes are given only for firm matches. Clone size, where shown, is once, few, many, or a class for clones that have expanded.

>.|14|TRBJ2-7|.|TRBV5-6
CASSFSGLTYEQYF
TGTGCCAGCAGCTTTTCAGGTTTAACCTACGAGCAGTACTTC
>.|13|TRBJ1-5|.|TRBV6-5
CASSYAGNQPQHF
TGTGCCAGCAGTTACGCGGGGAATCAGCCCCAGCATTTT
>TRBD1|14|TRBJ1-2|once|TRBV6-5
CASSYRGTGYGYTF
TGTGCCAGCAGTTACCGGGGGACAGGGTATGGCTACACCTTC
>.|13|TRBJ1-2|.|TRBV19
CASTLDNNYGYTF
TGTGCCAGTACTTTAGATAATAACTATGGCTACACCTTC
>.|15|TRBJ1-1|.|TRBV5-1
CASSLAGSLNTEAFF
TGCGCCAGCAGCTTGGCGGGGAGCCTGAACACTGAAGCTTTCTTT
>.|13|TRBJ1-2|.|TRBV12-3/TRBV12-4
CASSLRQGNGYTF
TGTGCCAGCAGTTTAAGGCAGGGCAATGGCTACACCTTC
>.|15|TRBJ1-2|.|TRBV18
CASSPGEGGNYGYTF
TGTGCCAGCTCACCCGGAGAGGGCGGAAACTATGGCTACACCTTC
>.|16|TRBJ1-1|.|TRBV18
CASSPYEGTFNTEAFF
TGTGCCAGCTCACCATATGAGGGGACATTCAACACTGAAGCTTTCTTT
>TRBD1|16|TRBJ2-5|.|TRBV19
CASSIEAGGMVETQYF
TGTGCCAGTAGTATAGAGGCAGGGGGCATGGTAGAGACCCAGTACTTC
>TRBD1|15|TRBJ1-5|few|TRBV5-5
CASSSTTGGNQPQHF
TGTGCCAGCAGCTCTACCACAGGGGGCAATCAGCCCCAGCATTTT
>TRBD1|14|TRBJ1-1|.|TRBV10-3
CAISESPGGTEAFF
TGTGCCATCAGTGAGTCCCCAGGGGGTACTGAAGCTTTCTTT
>.|13|TRBJ1-6|.|TRBV19
CASSTGDNSPLHF
TGTGCCAGTAGTACCGGGGATAATTCACCCCTCCACTTT
>.|13|TRBJ1-1|once|TRBV7-2
CASSLVGGSGAFF
TGTGCCAGCAGCTTAGTGGGTGGCAGCGGAGCTTTCTTT
>.|13|TRBJ2-5|.|TRBV6-5
CASSGGPRQTQYF
TGTGCCAGCAGCGGGGGACCTCGGCAGACCCAGTACTTC
>TRBD2|14|TRBJ2-3|.|TRBV24-1
CATSVAGSSYTQYF
TGTGCCACCAGTGTAGCGGGATCGTCTTATACGCAGTATTTT
>.|13|TRBJ2-5|.|TRBV19
CASSIVGRETQYF
TGTGCCAGTAGTATAGTGGGCCGGGAGACCCAGTACTTC
>TRBD1|15|TRBJ2-7|.|TRBV11-3
CASSPTGTGSYEQYF
TGTGCCAGCAGCCCCACGGGGACAGGGTCCTACGAGCAGTACTTC
>.|14|TRBJ1-5|.|TRBV18
CASSPSTSDQPQHF
TGTGCCAGCTCTCCAAGTACTTCGGATCAGCCCCAGCATTTT
>TRBD2|15|TRBJ2-7|.|TRBV6-5
CASRSISGRAYEQYF
TGTGCCAGCAGAAGTATCAGCGGGAGGGCCTACGAGCAGTACTTC
>TRBD1|14|TRBJ2-1|.|TRBV23-1
CASRKTGEHNEQFF
TGCGCCAGCAGGAAAACAGGGGAGCACAATGAGCAGTTCTTC
>.|14|TRBJ1-1|.|TRBV11-2
CASSSRVESTEAFF
TGTGCCAGCAGCTCCAGGGTGGAGAGCACTGAAGCTTTCTTT
>.|13|TRBJ2-7|.|TRBV6-5
CASRNRVTYEQYF
TGTGCCAGCAGAAACAGGGTTACCTACGAGCAGTACTTC
>TRBD1|16|TRBJ2-3|.|TRBV29-1
CSVEEQGVWGADTQYF
TGCAGCGTTGAGGAACAGGGGGTTTGGGGAGCAGATACGCAGTATTTT
>.|13|TRBJ2-1|.|TRBV7-2
CASRPGLHNEQFF
TGTGCCAGCAGACCGGGACTTCACAATGAGCAGTTCTTC
>TRBD2|15|TRBJ2-3|.|TRBV6-4
CASSELAGGGDTQYF
TGTGCCAGCAGTGAACTAGCGGGAGGGGGAGATACGCAGTATTTT
>TRBD1|16|TRBJ2-7|.|TRBV27
CASSPRQGKALYEQYF
TGTGCCAGCAGTCCGCGACAGGGCAAGGCTCTGTACGAGCAGTACTTC
>TRBD2|17|TRBJ2-2|few|TRBV10-1
CASSDRLAESGTGELFF
TGCGCCAGCAGTGACCGACTAGCGGAATCGGGAACCGGGGAGCTGTTTTTT
>.|14|TRBJ1-5|.|TRBV18
CASSPQGPPQPQHF
TGTGCCAGCTCACCCCAGGGGCCCCCCCAGCCCCAGCATTTT
>TRBD1|15|TRBJ2-5|.|TRBV27
CASRRQGARKETQYF
TGTGCCAGCAGGAGACAGGGGGCCCGCAAAGAGACCCAGTACTTC
>TRBD2|19|TRBJ2-1|.|TRBV19
CASSPGAGLAELVYNEQFF
TGTGCCAGTTCCCCTGGGGCCGGACTAGCGGAACTCGTCTACAATGAGCAGTTCTTC
>TRBD1|18|TRBJ2-5|.|TRBV5-4
CASSLGPYQGAYEETQYF
TGTGCCAGCAGCTTGGGACCCTACCAGGGGGCGTACGAAGAGACCCAGTACTTC
>TRBD2|15|TRBJ2-1|.|TRBV11-2
CASSLGSSGREWQFF
TGTGCCAGCAGCTTAGGGTCTAGCGGGAGAGAGTGGCAGTTCTTC
>.|16|TRBJ1-5|.|TRBV6-5
CASSYSNNGRHQPQHF
TGTGCCAGCAGTTACTCGAATAACGGGAGACATCAGCCCCAGCATTTT
>TRBD1|15|TRBJ1-1|.|TRBV5-5
CASSWTQGEGTEAFF
TGTGCCAGCAGCTGGACCCAGGGGGAAGGCACTGAAGCTTTCTTT
>TRBD2|16|TRBJ2-2|.|TRBV6-6
CASSPSGTKSTGELFF
TGTGCCAGCAGCCCCTCCGGGACTAAGAGCACCGGGGAGCTGTTTTTT
>TRBD1|18|TRBJ1-1|once|TRBV19
CASSSSRSSRGMNTEAFF
TGTGCCAGTAGTTCTAGCCGGTCGAGCAGGGGGATGAACACTGAAGCTTTCTTT
>.|16|TRBJ2-7|few|TRBV21-1
CASSASPGQISYEQYF
TGTGCCAGCAGCGCATCTCCGGGACAAATCTCCTACGAGCAGTACTTC
>TRBD2|22|TRBJ2-1|.|TRBV18
CASSLRRTSQRGGSASYNEQFF
TGTGCCAGCTCACTCCGGCGGACCTCTCAGCGGGGCGGGAGTGCCTCCTACAATGAGCAGTTCTTC